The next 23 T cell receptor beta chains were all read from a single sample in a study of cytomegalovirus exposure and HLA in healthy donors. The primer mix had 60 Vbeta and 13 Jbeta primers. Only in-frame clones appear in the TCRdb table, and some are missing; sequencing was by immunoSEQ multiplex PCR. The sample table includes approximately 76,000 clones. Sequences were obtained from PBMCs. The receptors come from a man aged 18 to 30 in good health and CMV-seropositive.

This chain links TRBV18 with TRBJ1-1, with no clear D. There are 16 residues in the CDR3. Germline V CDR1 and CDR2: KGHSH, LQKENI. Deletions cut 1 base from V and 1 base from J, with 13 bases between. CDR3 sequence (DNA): TGTGCCAGCTCACCACGAGCGGTGAGCGGGAACACTGAAGCTTTCTTT. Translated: CASSPRAVSGNTEAFF.

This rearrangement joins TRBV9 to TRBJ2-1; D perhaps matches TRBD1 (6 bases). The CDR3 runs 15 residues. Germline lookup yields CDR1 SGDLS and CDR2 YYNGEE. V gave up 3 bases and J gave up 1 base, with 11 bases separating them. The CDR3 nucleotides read TGTGCCAGCAGCGAGCACAGGGTTTCCTACAATGAGCAGTTCTTC. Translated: CASSEHRVSYNEQFF.

The CDR3 nucleotides read TGTGCCAGCAGTGAAGCGCTTCAGGGGCGCTCCTACGAGCAGTACTTC. Its translation: CASSEALQGRSYEQYF. This chain links TRBV6-1 with TRBJ2-7, with TRBD1 as a possible D gene (6 bases). V was pared by 0 bases and J by 0 bases, with 12 bases between. The germline gives CDR1 MNHNS, CDR2 SASEGT. The CDR3 covers 16 residues.

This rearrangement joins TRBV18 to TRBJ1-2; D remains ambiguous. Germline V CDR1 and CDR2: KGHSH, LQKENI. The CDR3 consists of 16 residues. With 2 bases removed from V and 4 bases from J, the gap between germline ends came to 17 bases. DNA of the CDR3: TGTGCCAGCTCACCAAGCGGGCGTCACAACCGCTATGGCTACACCTTC. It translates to CASSPSGRHNRYGYTF.

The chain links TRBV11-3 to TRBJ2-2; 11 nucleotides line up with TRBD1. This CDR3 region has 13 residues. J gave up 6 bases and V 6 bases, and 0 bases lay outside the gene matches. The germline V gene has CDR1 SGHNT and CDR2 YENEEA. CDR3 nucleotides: TGTGCCAGCAGGGGACAGGGGGCCGGGGAGCTGTTTTTT. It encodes CASRGQGAGELFF. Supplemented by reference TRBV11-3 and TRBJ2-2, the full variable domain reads EAGVVQSPRYKIIEKKQPVAFWCNPISGHNTLYWYLQNLGQGPELLIRYENEEAVDDSQLPKDRFSAERLKGVDSTLKIQPAELGDSAVYLCASRGQGAGELFFGEGSRLTVL.

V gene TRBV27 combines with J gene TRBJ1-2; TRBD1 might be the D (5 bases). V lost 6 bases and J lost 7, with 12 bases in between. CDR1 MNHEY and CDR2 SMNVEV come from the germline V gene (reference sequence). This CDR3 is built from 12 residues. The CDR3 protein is CASSRGQGGYTF. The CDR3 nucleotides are TGTGCCAGCAGCCGTGGACAAGGTGGCTACACCTTC.

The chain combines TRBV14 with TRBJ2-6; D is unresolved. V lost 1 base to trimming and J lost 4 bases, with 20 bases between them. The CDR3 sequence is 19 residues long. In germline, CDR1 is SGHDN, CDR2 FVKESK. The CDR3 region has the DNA TGTGCCAGCAGCCAAGTATCCTATTCCTGGGCAACAGGGGCCAACGTCCTGACTTTC. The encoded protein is CASSQVSYSWATGANVLTF. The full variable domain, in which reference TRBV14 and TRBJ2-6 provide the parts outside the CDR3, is EAGVTQFPSHSVIEKGQTVTLRCDPISGHDNLYWYRRVMGKEIKFLLHFVKESKQDESGMPNNRFLAERTGGTYSTLKVQPAELEDSGVYFCASSQVSYSWATGANVLTFGAGSRLTVL.

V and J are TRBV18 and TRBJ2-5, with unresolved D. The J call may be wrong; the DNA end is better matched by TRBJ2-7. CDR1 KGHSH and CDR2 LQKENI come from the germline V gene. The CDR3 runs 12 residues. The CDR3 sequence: CASSSPGSEQYF. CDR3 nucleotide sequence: TGTGCCAGCTCATCGCCCGGGTCCGAGCAGTACTTC.

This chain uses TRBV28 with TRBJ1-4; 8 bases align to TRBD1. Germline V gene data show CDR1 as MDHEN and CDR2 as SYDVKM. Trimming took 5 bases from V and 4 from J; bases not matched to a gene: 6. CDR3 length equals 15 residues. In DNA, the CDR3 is TGTGCCAGCAGTCAGGGGGCGCGTAATAATGAAAAACTGTTTTTT. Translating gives CASSQGARNNEKLFF.

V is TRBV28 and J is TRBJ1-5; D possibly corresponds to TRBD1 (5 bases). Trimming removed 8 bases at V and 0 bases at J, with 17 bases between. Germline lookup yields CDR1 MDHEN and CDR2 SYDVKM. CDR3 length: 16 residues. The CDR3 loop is CASQTSGMNSNQPQHF. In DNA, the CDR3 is TGTGCCAGCCAGACCTCAGGGATGAATAGCAATCAGCCCCAGCATTTT.

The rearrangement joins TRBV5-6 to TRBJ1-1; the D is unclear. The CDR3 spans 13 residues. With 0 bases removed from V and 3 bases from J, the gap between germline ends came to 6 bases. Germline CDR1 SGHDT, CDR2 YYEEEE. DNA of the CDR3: TGTGCCAGCAGCTTGGAGGACTACACTGAAGCTTTCTTT. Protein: CASSLEDYTEAFF.

This CDR3 reads CASSLGDRVWEAFF. The CDR3 nucleotides are TGTGCCAGCAGCTTAGGGGACAGGGTTTGGGAAGCTTTCTTT. This chain connects TRBV7-6 to TRBJ1-1, with 9 bases matching TRBD1. CDR3 length: 14 amino acids. CDR1 is SGHVS, CDR2 FNYEAQ, per germline. V was clipped by 1 base and J by 8 bases; unmatched bases: 5. The full variable domain, in which reference TRBV7-6 and TRBJ1-1 provide the parts outside the CDR3, is GAGVSQSPRYKVTKRGQDVALRCDPISGHVSLYWYRQALGQGPEFLTYFNYEAQQDKSGLPNDRFSAERPEGSISTLTIQRTEQRDSAMYRCASSLGDRVWEAFFGQGTRLTVV.

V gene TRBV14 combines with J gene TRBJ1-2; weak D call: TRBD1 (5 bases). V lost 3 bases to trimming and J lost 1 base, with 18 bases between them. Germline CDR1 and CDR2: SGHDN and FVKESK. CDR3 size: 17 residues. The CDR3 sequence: CASSQGRSPGINYGYTF. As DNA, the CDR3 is TGTGCCAGCAGCCAGGGGCGGAGCCCTGGAATTAACTATGGCTACACCTTC.

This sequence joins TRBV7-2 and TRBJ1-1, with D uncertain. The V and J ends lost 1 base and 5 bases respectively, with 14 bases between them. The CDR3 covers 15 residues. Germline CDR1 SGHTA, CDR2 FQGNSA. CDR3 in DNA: TGTGCCAGCAGCTTAGTAGGCGTCGGGGTAACTGAAGCTTTCTTT. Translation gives CASSLVGVGVTEAFF.

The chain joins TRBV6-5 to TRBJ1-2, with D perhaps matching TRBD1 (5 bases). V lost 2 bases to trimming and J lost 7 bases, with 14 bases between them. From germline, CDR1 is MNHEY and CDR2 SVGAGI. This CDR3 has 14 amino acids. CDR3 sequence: CASSYGEGASGYTF. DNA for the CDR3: TGTGCCAGCAGTTACGGCGAAGGGGCGAGTGGCTACACCTTC.

CDR3 nucleotide sequence: TGTGCTAGTGGTTTGGTACTAGCGGGAGGTCGGTACGAGCAGTACTTC. It codes for CASGLVLAGGRYEQYF. The V and J genes are TRBV12-5 and TRBJ2-7, with 12 bases fitting TRBD2. Trimming took 0 bases from V and 4 from J; bases not matched to a gene: 4. The germline V gene encodes CDR1 LGHNT and CDR2 FRNRAP. This CDR3 is built from 16 residues.

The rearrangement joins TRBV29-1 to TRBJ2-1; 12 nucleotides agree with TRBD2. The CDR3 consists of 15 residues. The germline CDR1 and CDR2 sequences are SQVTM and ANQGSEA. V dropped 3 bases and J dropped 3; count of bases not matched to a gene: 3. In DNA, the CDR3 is TGCAGCGTTGATGGACTAGCGGGACTCTACAATGAGCAGTTCTTC. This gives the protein CSVDGLAGLYNEQFF.

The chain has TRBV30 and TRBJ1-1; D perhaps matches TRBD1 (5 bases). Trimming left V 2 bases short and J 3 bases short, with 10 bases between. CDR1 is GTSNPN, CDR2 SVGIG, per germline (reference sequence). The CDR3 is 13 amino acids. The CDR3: CAWSKGSHTEAFF. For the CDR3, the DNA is TGTGCCTGGAGTAAGGGGTCGCACACTGAAGCTTTCTTT.

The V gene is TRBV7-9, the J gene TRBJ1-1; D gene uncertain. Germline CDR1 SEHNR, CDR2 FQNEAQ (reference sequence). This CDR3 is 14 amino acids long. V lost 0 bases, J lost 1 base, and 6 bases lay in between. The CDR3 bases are TGTGCCAGCAGCTTAGCGGCAGGGAACACTGAAGCTTTCTTT. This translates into CASSLAAGNTEAFF.

Here the CDR3 DNA reads TGTGCCAGCAGTAAGACAGGGAGCTCCTACGAGCAGTACTTC. It encodes CASSKTGSSYEQYF. The chain joins TRBV28 to TRBJ2-7, with TRBD1 matching over 7 bases. Germline assignment: CDR1 MDHEN and CDR2 SYDVKM. CDR3 length equals 14 residues. Germline trimming cut 5 bases from V and 0 bases from J; bases unmatched to any gene: 4.

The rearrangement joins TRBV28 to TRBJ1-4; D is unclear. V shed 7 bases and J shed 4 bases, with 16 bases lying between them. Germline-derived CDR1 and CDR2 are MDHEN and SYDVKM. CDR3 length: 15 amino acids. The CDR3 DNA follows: TGTGCCAGCACGATTAGGCGGGAAATTAATGAAAAACTGTTTTTT. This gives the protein CASTIRREINEKLFF.

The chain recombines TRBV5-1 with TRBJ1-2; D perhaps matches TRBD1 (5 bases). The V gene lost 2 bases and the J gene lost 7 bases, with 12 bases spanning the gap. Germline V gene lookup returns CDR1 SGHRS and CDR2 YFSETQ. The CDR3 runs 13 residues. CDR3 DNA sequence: TGCGCCAGCAGCTTTGGGGGGGATGGTGGCTACACCTTC. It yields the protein CASSFGGDGGYTF.

CDR3 sequence reads: CASRDRGSYEQYF. The CDR3, as DNA: TGTGCCAGCAGGGACAGGGGCTCCTACGAGCAGTACTTC. The J gene is TRBJ2-7, the V gene TRBV5-6, with 9 bases that match TRBD1. The CDR3 covers 13 residues. Germline assignment: CDR1 SGHDT and CDR2 YYEEEE. V trimming: 5 bases; J trimming: 0 bases; junction bases outside the gene matches: 0.